Below, 20 T cell receptor beta chains from the same sample are listed, as sequenced in a study of T-cell memory formation after mild COVID-19. TCRdb redid the calling of the 5' RACE reads with MiXCR, one entry per CDR3 protein. The sample lists around 110,000 distinct CDR3 sequences, approximately 14% occurring once. The source material was PBMCs or a T cell subset sorted from them (not recorded which). The receptors were sampled from a man aged 18 to 30 who had mild COVID-19 (a few samples of this study predate the infection). Cell type and time point are not known.

In its sample, this clonotype was seen many times. The J gene is TRBJ2-1, the V gene TRBV4-1, with 11 bases aligning to TRBD1. The germline V gene encodes CDR1 MGHRA and CDR2 YSYEKL. The CDR3 covers 13 residues. J lost 6 bases, V lost 8 bases, and 3 bases had no gene match. In nucleotides, the CDR3 is TGCGCCAGCGGACAGGGGGCTGGCAATGAGCAGTTCTTC. It encodes CASGQGAGNEQFF.

The chain joins TRBV14 to TRBJ2-1; no clear D. The germline V and J ends were trimmed by 4 bases and 3 bases, with 10 bases remaining between them. Per germline, CDR1 SGHDN and CDR2 FVKESK. CDR3 length: 14 amino acids. As DNA, the CDR3 is TGTGCCAGCAGCCCATCGGGTATCTACAATGAGCAGTTCTTC. The encoded protein is CASSPSGIYNEQFF. The entire variable domain, with the rest obtained from reference TRBV14 and TRBJ2-1, is as follows: EAGVTQFPSHSVIEKGQTVTLRCDPISGHDNLYWYRRVMGKEIKFLLHFVKESKQDESGMPNNRFLAERTGGTYSTLKVQPAELEDSGVYFCASSPSGIYNEQFFGPGTRLTVL.

The V call is TRBV19, the J call TRBJ1-5; D unresolved. The V gene lost 5 bases and the J gene lost 4 bases, with 9 bases spanning the gap. The CDR3 is 13 residues long. Germline assignment: CDR1 LNHDA and CDR2 SQIVND (reference sequence). DNA of the CDR3: TGTGCCAGTAGTGGATGGGGAAATCAGCCCCAGCATTTT. This translates into CASSGWGNQPQHF.

The CDR3 region is CASSQDWDRGADTQYF. The DNA for the CDR3 is TGCGCCAGCAGCCAAGATTGGGACCGCGGGGCAGATACGCAGTATTTT. The genes are TRBV4-3 and TRBJ2-3; D may be TRBD2 (6 bases). The V gene's germline CDR1 is LGHNA and CDR2 YSLEER. The CDR3 sequence is 16 residues long. V shed 0 bases and J shed 4 bases, with 14 bases lying between them.

This clonotype was detected a few times. The V and J genes are TRBV20-1 and TRBJ2-6; no definite D call. Germline CDR1 is DFQATT and CDR2 is SNEGSKA (reference sequence). V was trimmed by 0 bases and J by 10 bases, leaving 10 bases between them. This CDR3 is built from 13 residues. The CDR3 bases are TGCAGTGCTAGAGACCGGACCAAGAACGTCCTGACTTTC. Its protein is CSARDRTKNVLTF.

A few counts support this clonotype. The chain uses TRBV7-7 and TRBJ2-1; D not certain. The germline V gene has CDR1 SSHAT and CDR2 FNYEAQ (reference sequence). Trimming took 1 base from V and 0 from J, leaving 19 bases between them. CDR3 length: 19 residues. As DNA, the CDR3 is TGTGCCAGCAGCTTAGGGCCCCCAGCCCGTCCGAGCTCCTACAATGAGCAGTTCTTC. Translating it yields CASSLGPPARPSSYNEQFF.

CDR3 residues: CASSLSGAVSYEQYF. The DNA for the CDR3 is TGTGCCAGCAGCTTGTCAGGGGCCGTTTCCTACGAGCAGTACTTC. The chain uses TRBV7-9 and TRBJ2-7, with D maybe TRBD1 (6 bases). CDR1 and CDR2 from the germline V gene are SEHNR and FQNEAQ (reference sequence). Trimming left V 3 bases short and J 1 base short, with 13 bases between. CDR3 length: 15 amino acids. Full variable domain (rest looked up from reference TRBV7-9 and TRBJ2-7): DTGVSQNPRHKITKRGQNVTFRCDPISEHNRLYWYRQTLGQGPEFLTYFQNEAQLEKSRLLSDRFSAERPKGSFSTLEIQRTEQGDSAMYLCASSLSGAVSYEQYFGPGTRLTVT.

The chain employs TRBV7-2 and TRBJ1-5, with 8 positions matching TRBD1. Trimming at V came to 4 bases and at J to 7 bases, leaving 9 bases not matched to a gene. The CDR3 loop spans 15 amino acids. Germline CDR1 is SGHTA and CDR2 is FQGNSA. As DNA, the CDR3 is TGTGCCAGCAGCTCGAGGACAGGGCGAATGCAGCCCCAGCATTTT. This sequence encodes CASSSRTGRMQPQHF.

The chain links TRBV6-1 to TRBJ2-1, with a weak D call TRBD1 (6 bases). The CDR3 length is 14 residues. Germline V CDR1 and CDR2: MNHNS, SASEGT. Trimming took 3 bases from V and 5 from J, leaving 11 bases between them. DNA for the CDR3: TGTGCCAGCAGTGAGGGGGCTAGTAACAATGAGCAGTTCTTC. It translates to CASSEGASNNEQFF.

The rearrangement joins TRBV12-3 or TRBV12-4 to TRBJ1-5; no clear D. Trimming cost V 5 bases and J 2 bases, with 10 bases left between them. There are 14 residues in the CDR3. The CDR3 DNA follows: TGTGCCAGCAGTGGCGGTCTAGGCAATCAGCCCCAGCATTTT. Amino acids: CASSGGLGNQPQHF.

This clonotype has only a few counts. The rearrangement joins TRBV7-9 to TRBJ2-3, with D possibly TRBD2 on 6 matching bases. Germline V gene data show CDR1 as SEHNR and CDR2 as FQNEAQ (reference sequence). CDR3 length: 15 residues. Trimming stripped 5 bases from V and 2 bases from J, with 14 bases between. This chain's CDR3 is CASSLVGLITDTQYF. DNA for the CDR3: TGTGCCAGCAGCCTAGTGGGACTTATCACAGATACGCAGTATTTT.

In its sample, this clonotype was seen a few times. The gene calls are TRBV4-1 and TRBJ1-1, with a weak D call TRBD1 (5 bases). CDR1 is MGHRA, CDR2 YSYEKL, per germline. The CDR3 runs to 14 residues. V was shortened by 8 bases and J by 1 base, with 14 bases between the two germline ends. CDR3 protein: CASRGRGRNTEAFF. The CDR3 coding sequence is TGCGCCAGCCGAGGAAGGGGCCGGAACACTGAAGCTTTCTTT.

Ten or more counts support this clonotype. The DNA of the CDR3 is TGTGCCAGCAGTCCCCGGGACAGGGGGCAGGAGCAGTACTTC. Residues: CASSPRDRGQEQYF. This sequence joins TRBV12-3 or TRBV12-4 and TRBJ2-7; TRBD1 matches at 12 bases. V gave up 5 bases and J gave up 7 bases; unmatched junction bases: 6. The CDR3 length is 14 residues.

Many counts were recorded for this clonotype. V is TRBV12-3 or TRBV12-4 and J is TRBJ2-1; 7 nucleotides align to TRBD1. The V and J ends lost 6 bases and 4 bases, in that order; junction bases with no gene match: 3. The CDR3 covers 13 residues. As DNA, the CDR3 is TGTGCCAGCAGGGAACAGGGGTACAATGAGCAGTTCTTC. Protein product: CASREQGYNEQFF.

This clonotype has just a few counts. The genes are TRBV15 and TRBJ2-5; no clear D gene. The CDR3 totals 13 residues. From germline, CDR1 is LNHNV and CDR2 YYDKDF (reference sequence). V was shortened by 6 bases and J by 4 bases, with 12 bases between the two germline ends. For the CDR3, the DNA is TGTGCCACCAGTACGCGACCGGGAGAGACCCAGTACTTC. Protein product: CATSTRPGETQYF.

This clonotype was seen more than once but under ten times. This chain links TRBV6-2 or TRBV6-3 with TRBJ1-6, with a possible D match to TRBD1 (6 bases). Germline lookup yields CDR1 MNHEY and CDR2 SVGEGT. V was trimmed by 2 bases and J by 8 bases, leaving 22 bases between them. This CDR3 spans 18 amino acids. Here the CDR3 reads CASSYTRDTRSAYSPLHF. The CDR3 region has the DNA TGTGCCAGCAGTTACACACGGGACACCCGATCGGCTTATTCACCCCTCCACTTT.

In this sample, this clonotype turned up a few times. The genes are TRBV9 and TRBJ2-2, with D possibly being TRBD2 (6 bases). V was clipped by 2 bases and J by 6 bases, with 11 bases between them. This CDR3 has 14 amino acids. Germline CDR1 and CDR2: SGDLS and YYNGEE. The CDR3 sequence: CASSVTGTPGELFF. In DNA form, the CDR3 reads TGTGCCAGCAGCGTCACCGGGACTCCCGGGGAGCTGTTTTTT.

The chain combines TRBV4-3 with TRBJ2-7; D possibly uses TRBD1 or TRBD2 (5 bases each). The CDR3 is 15 amino acids. V dropped 1 base and J dropped 1 base, with 11 bases sitting between them. Germline CDR1 and CDR2: LGHNA and YSLEER. DNA for the CDR3: TGCGCCAGCAGCCAAGTCGGGGCCCCATCCTACGAGCAGTACTTC. Its protein is CASSQVGAPSYEQYF.

The chain employs TRBV4-1 and TRBJ2-1; TRBD2 matches at 9 bases. After removal of 1 base from V and 4 bases from J, the junction contained 5 bases not matched to a gene. Looked up from germline, CDR1 is MGHRA and CDR2 is YSYEKL. The CDR3 extends over 16 amino acids. CDR3: CASSQASGENYNEQFF. In DNA, the CDR3 is TGCGCCAGCAGCCAAGCTAGCGGGGAGAATTACAATGAGCAGTTCTTC.

This chain connects TRBV5-1 to TRBJ2-1; TRBD2 might be the D (5 bases). V gave up 3 bases and J gave up 3 bases, with 16 bases separating them. This CDR3 comprises 16 residues. Germline CDR1 SGHRS, CDR2 YFSETQ. The DNA of the CDR3 is TGCGCCAGCAGCTCCGGACTGGGATGGAGCTACAATGAGCAGTTCTTC. Its translation: CASSSGLGWSYNEQFF.